These 32 T cell receptor beta chains were sequenced from one sample in a study of T cell responses to AZD1222 COVID-19 vaccine. Sequencing used immunoSEQ multiplex PCR; TCRdb keeps in-frame clones, though not all of them. The table has some 150,000 clones, about 92% seen once. Here the sequenced sample was peripheral blood, taken 28 days after the second AZD1222 dose. Every receptor here comes from an adult who received the AZD1222 COVID-19 vaccine.

This clone was counted a single time. The gene calls are TRBV28 and TRBJ2-7, with 9 nucleotides matching TRBD1. The length of the CDR3 is 20 residues. The germline V gene encodes CDR1 MDHEN and CDR2 SYDVKM. With V trimmed by 4 bases and J by 4 bases, 23 bases remained unmatched. The CDR3 DNA sequence: TGTGCCAGCAGTTCCAATACTGTGGGCTCCGGGACAGGGAGAGGATACGAGCAGTACTTC. It is translated as CASSSNTVGSGTGRGYEQYF.

This clone was seen only once. The chain joins TRBV18 to TRBJ1-3, with D unclear. This CDR3 contains 10 residues. Germline V CDR1 and CDR2: KGHSH, LQKENI. V lost 11 bases and J 3 bases, leaving 5 bases between the germline ends. Here the CDR3 reads CASHGNTIYF. The DNA of the CDR3 is TGTGCCTCGCATGGAAACACCATATATTTT.

V and J are TRBV6-6 and TRBJ2-1; 10 bases align to TRBD1. The CDR3 runs 16 residues. Germline trimming cut 5 bases from V and 7 bases from J; bases unmatched to any gene: 11. From germline, CDR1 is MNHNY and CDR2 SVGAGI (reference sequence). The CDR3 DNA reads TGTGCCAGCAGTCCAAGCCCGGGACAGGGGATGAATGAGCAGTTCTTC. It translates to CASSPSPGQGMNEQFF.

This chain joins TRBV29-1 and TRBJ1-5; a possible D gene is TRBD1 (6 bases). This CDR3 region has 12 residues. Trimming shortened V by 6 bases and J by 4 bases, and 10 bases separated the two germline ends. Germline CDR1 is SQVTM and CDR2 is ANQGSEA. CDR3 bases: TGCAGCGTACAGGGTGAAAATCAGCCCCAGCATTTT. It translates to CSVQGENQPQHF.

The chain employs TRBV19 and TRBJ2-1, with TRBD2 matching 9 bases. The trim removed 5 bases at V and 8 bases at J, leaving 7 bases unmatched. The length of the CDR3 is 14 residues. Germline assignment: CDR1 LNHDA and CDR2 SQIVND (reference sequence). CDR3: CASSRREGGYEQFF. The CDR3 DNA sequence: TGTGCCAGTAGTCGGCGGGAGGGCGGTTATGAGCAGTTCTTC.

V gene TRBV15 combines with J gene TRBJ2-7; D remains unclear. Germline V lookup: CDR1 LNHNV, CDR2 YYDKDF (reference sequence). Trimming pared 7 bases from V and 5 bases from J, leaving 15 bases between. CDR3 length: 13 residues. The DNA of the CDR3 is TGTGCCACCACTATAGCCCCTTTGGACGAGCAGTACTTC. Its protein is CATTIAPLDEQYF.

V gene TRBV18 combines with J gene TRBJ1-5, with a tentative D call TRBD1 (6 bases). Germline CDR1 KGHSH, CDR2 LQKENI. The CDR3 totals 14 residues. With 5 bases removed from V and 4 bases from J, the gap between germline ends came to 12 bases. CDR3 protein: CASSSGEGNQPQHF. CDR3 nucleotide sequence: TGTGCCAGCTCATCAGGGGAGGGGAATCAGCCCCAGCATTTT.

This rearrangement joins TRBV21-1 to TRBJ2-1; TRBD2, the D gene given by the table, was not confirmed from the DNA. TRBV21-1 is recorded as a pseudogene. The CDR3 is 16 residues long. In nucleotides, the CDR3 is TGTGCCAGCAGCAAAGAGGAAGAGACTAGGGTAAATGAGCAGTTCTTC. It is translated as CASSKEEETRVNEQFF.

This sequence joins TRBV10-2 and TRBJ2-7, with D maybe TRBD1 (6 bases). CDR1 is WSHSY and CDR2 is SAAADI in the germline V gene. V was pared by 7 bases and J by 4 bases, with 17 bases between. This CDR3 region has 14 residues. This chain's CDR3 is CASTQTGSKYEQYF. The CDR3 DNA reads TGCGCCAGCACCCAGACAGGATCGAAGTACGAGCAGTACTTC.

This chain links TRBV11-2 with TRBJ2-1, with 7 nucleotides matching TRBD2. V shed 4 bases, J shed 2 bases, and the junction held 5 bases outside the gene matches. This CDR3 has 15 amino acids. Germline values: CDR1 SGHAT, CDR2 FQNNGV. The CDR3 DNA reads TGTGCCAGCAGCTCATCTAGCGGAGCCTACAATGAGCAGTTCTTC. This encodes CASSSSSGAYNEQFF.

This chain links TRBV30 with TRBJ1-2; 7 positions match TRBD1. Germline trimming cut 2 bases from V and 8 bases from J; bases unmatched to any gene: 8. CDR1 and CDR2 (germline): GTSNPN, SVGIG (reference sequence). The CDR3 extends over 13 amino acids. CDR3 in DNA: TGTGCCTGGAGTACAGGGGCTGGGGGCGGCTACACCTTC. Its translation: CAWSTGAGGGYTF.

CDR3 nucleotides: TGCGCCAGCAGCTTCCCTCTCCCGGCCAAAAACATTCAGTACTTC. It yields the protein CASSFPLPAKNIQYF. The genes are TRBV5-1 and TRBJ2-4; D is ambiguous. V was shortened by 2 bases and J by 1 base, with 10 bases between the two germline ends. Germline loops: CDR1 SGHRS, CDR2 YFSETQ. CDR3 length: 15 residues.

The V gene is TRBV6-2 or TRBV6-3, the J gene TRBJ2-2; TRBD2 agrees at 9 bases. The CDR3 runs 18 residues. Trimming cost V 5 bases and J 0 bases; bases outside gene matches: 10. CDR1 is MNHEY and CDR2 is SVGEGT in the germline V gene. Here the CDR3 reads CASSHLPRTSANTGELFF. CDR3 nucleotide sequence: TGTGCCAGCAGTCACCTACCCCGGACTAGCGCGAACACCGGGGAGCTGTTTTTT.

This chain connects TRBV27 to TRBJ2-3; maybe TRBD2 (6 bases). V lost 2 bases, J lost 0 bases, and 9 bases lay in between. From germline, CDR1 is MNHEY and CDR2 SMNVEV (reference sequence). The CDR3 covers 15 residues. The CDR3 spells CASSLERASTDTQYF. The CDR3 DNA reads as TGTGCCAGCAGTTTAGAGCGGGCTAGCACAGATACGCAGTATTTT.

The J gene is TRBJ2-7, the V gene TRBV6-5; possible D gene TRBD2, 5 bases. Germline CDR1 and CDR2: MNHEY and SVGAGI. CDR3 length: 14 residues. V lost 4 bases to trimming and J lost 5 bases, with 15 bases between them. CDR3 DNA sequence: TGTGCCAGCAGTTTCTCCGAGGGAGCCGACGAGCAGTACTTC. Protein sequence: CASSFSEGADEQYF.

The chain uses TRBV7-9 and TRBJ1-1; 9 positions agree with TRBD1. The CDR3 length is 15 residues. The ends lost 4 bases at V and 4 bases at J; junction bases unmatched: 7. The germline gives CDR1 SEHNR, CDR2 FQNEAQ (reference sequence). The CDR3 DNA follows: TGTGCCAGCAGCTCCTACAGGGGGCGGGTCACTGAAGCTTTCTTT. Translation gives CASSSYRGRVTEAFF.

The genes are TRBV29-1 and TRBJ2-2, with TRBD2 matching 10 bases. After removal of 3 bases from V and 8 bases from J, the junction contained 3 bases not matched to a gene. The CDR3 runs 13 residues. Germline loops: CDR1 SQVTM, CDR2 ANQGSEA. The CDR3 here is CSVEPSGRGELFF. CDR3 nucleotide sequence: TGCAGCGTTGAGCCTAGCGGGAGAGGGGAGCTGTTTTTT.

The chain carries TRBV10-3 and TRBJ2-5; D might be TRBD1 (6 bases). V lost 6 bases and J lost 3, with 11 bases in between. The CDR3 is 13 amino acids. Germline CDR1 and CDR2: ENHRY and SYGVKD. The DNA for the CDR3 is TGTGCCATCAGGGTACAGGGTGAAGAGACCCAGTACTTC. Translation gives CAIRVQGEETQYF.

The rearrangement links TRBV4-3 to TRBJ2-2; unclear D gene. Germline lookup yields CDR1 LGHNA and CDR2 YSLEER. CDR3 length: 14 residues. The germline V and J ends were trimmed by 6 bases and 4 bases, with 12 bases remaining between them. The CDR3 reads CASSTPGRTGELFF. DNA of the CDR3: TGCGCCAGCAGTACCCCAGGTCGCACCGGGGAGCTGTTTTTT.

V is TRBV2 and J is TRBJ1-6; the match to TRBD1 covers 7 bases. CDR1 and CDR2 from the germline V gene are SNHLY and FYNNEI. With 4 bases clipped from V and 10 bases from J, the junction kept 7 bases outside the gene matches. There are 14 residues in the CDR3. The CDR3 loop is CASSVGRDRSPLHF. As DNA, the CDR3 is TGTGCCAGCAGTGTAGGCAGGGACAGATCACCCCTCCACTTT.

The genes are TRBV11-3 and TRBJ2-3; the D gene could be TRBD1 or TRBD2 (5 bases each). The V and J ends lost 4 bases and 6 bases respectively, with 8 bases between them. Germline V gene sequence: CDR1 SGHNT, CDR2 YENEEA. CDR3 size: 12 residues. CDR3 in amino acids: CASSSWGDTQYF. As DNA, the CDR3 is TGTGCCAGCAGCTCTTGGGGGGATACGCAGTATTTT.

In this sample, this clone turned up once. The chain is built from TRBV5-8 and TRBJ2-1; D gene unclear. V lost 6 bases to trimming and J lost 1 base, with 11 bases between them. In germline, CDR1 is SGHTS, CDR2 YDEGEE. This CDR3 contains 14 residues. For the CDR3, the DNA is TGTGCCAGCACGCGTCAGTTTTCCTACAATGAGCAGTTCTTC. Its protein product is CASTRQFSYNEQFF.

This clone was observed a single time. The rearrangement links TRBV9 to TRBJ2-3; D uncertain. The CDR3 has 14 amino acids. Germline CDR1 reads SGDLS; CDR2 reads YYNGEE. V lost 4 bases to trimming and J lost 2 bases, with 11 bases between them. For the CDR3, the DNA is TGTGCCAGCAGCCCCCTAAGGGTCACAGATACGCAGTATTTT. Its protein product is CASSPLRVTDTQYF.

This sequence joins TRBV5-1 and TRBJ2-1, with 7 bases identical to TRBD2. The CDR3 totals 15 residues. In germline, CDR1 is SGHRS, CDR2 YFSETQ. The junction had 7 bases not matched to a gene; V was cut back by 0 bases and J by 7 bases. The CDR3 DNA reads as TGCGCCAGCAGCTTGGAAGGACTAGAAGTGAATGAGCAGTTCTTC. Encoded protein: CASSLEGLEVNEQFF.

The CDR3 protein is CASSPRLAGETTGELFF. DNA for the CDR3: TGCGCCAGCAGCCCCCGGCTAGCGGGAGAGACCACCGGGGAGCTGTTTTTT. The J gene is TRBJ2-2, the V gene TRBV4-3; TRBD2 matches 10 bases. With 4 bases clipped from V and 4 bases from J, the junction kept 9 bases outside the gene matches. The germline gives CDR1 LGHNA, CDR2 YSLEER. There are 17 residues in the CDR3.

The rearrangement uses TRBV7-6 and TRBJ2-3; 11 bases fit TRBD2. With V trimmed by 0 bases and J by 5 bases, 4 bases remained unmatched. Germline V CDR1 and CDR2: SGHVS, FNYEAQ. This CDR3 is built from 16 residues. The CDR3 loop reads CASSLARLAGRDTQYF. The CDR3 DNA reads as TGTGCCAGCAGCTTAGCGCGACTAGCGGGGCGAGATACGCAGTATTTT.

The chain recombines TRBV29-1 with TRBJ2-7; D not certain. CDR3 length equals 12 residues. Germline V lookup: CDR1 SQVTM, CDR2 ANQGSEA. Trimming stripped 4 bases from V and 0 bases from J, with 7 bases between. The CDR3, as DNA: TGCAGCGTTGGGAAGGCCTCCTACGAGCAGTACTTC. This gives the protein CSVGKASYEQYF.

The chain recombines TRBV5-1 with TRBJ2-2; maybe TRBD1 (6 bases). Germline-derived CDR1 and CDR2 are SGHRS and YFSETQ. This CDR3 is built from 14 residues. Trimming removed 3 bases at V and 4 bases at J, with 10 bases between. The CDR3 region has the DNA TGCGCCAGCAGCTCTGGGGGCGCCACCGGGGAGCTGTTTTTT. Translated: CASSSGGATGELFF.

The chain has TRBV3-1 (or the pseudogene TRBV3-2) and TRBJ1-2; weak D call: TRBD1 (5 bases). This CDR3 comprises 13 residues. Trimming shortened V by 1 base and J by 2 bases, and 5 bases separated the two germline ends. Germline V CDR1 and CDR2: LGHDT, YNNKEL (reference sequence). CDR3 in amino acids: CASSQGGNYGYTF. For the CDR3, the DNA is TGTGCCAGCAGCCAAGGGGGGAACTATGGCTACACCTTC.

For this clone: One end of the junction does not line up with germline, which may come from a read error. The rearrangement uses TRBV18 and TRBJ2-3; TRBD1 agrees at 9 bases. The CDR3 is 15 amino acids. Looked up from germline, CDR1 is KGHSH and CDR2 is LQKENI. The CDR3 is CASSRDRAQTGTQYF. The CDR3 DNA sequence: TGTGCCAGCTCACGGGACAGGGCCCAAACAGGTACGCAGTATTTT. Combining the CDR3 with reference TRBV18 and TRBJ2-3 gives the whole variable domain NAGVMQNPRHLVRRRGQEARLRCSPMKGHSHVYWYRQLPEEGLKFMVYLQKENIIDESGMPKERFSAEFPKEGPSILRIQQVVRGDSAAYFCASSRDRAQTGTQYFGPGTRLTVL.

CDR3 amino acids: CASSQEGRGYTF. The CDR3 DNA reads TGTGCCAGCAGCCAAGAGGGTCGGGGCTACACCTTC. The rearrangement uses TRBV3-1 (or the pseudogene TRBV3-2) and TRBJ1-2; D not resolved. This CDR3 spans 12 amino acids. The ends were cut back, 0 bases at V and 8 bases at J, with 7 bases in the middle. In germline, CDR1 is LGHDT, CDR2 YNNKEL (reference sequence).

The V gene is TRBV7-2, the J gene TRBJ1-3; no definite D call. The V end was cut by 0 bases, the J end by 7 bases, with 13 bases between. The CDR3 covers 15 residues. CDR1 is SGHTA and CDR2 is FQGNSA in the germline V gene. As DNA, the CDR3 is TGTGCCAGCAGCTTAGCGCTTCTTGCTTTGAACACCATATATTTT. Protein sequence: CASSLALLALNTIYF.